Described below is a single TCR beta chain sequence and its context. Its matching antigen is unknown. This entry is derived from a study of cytomegalovirus exposure and HLA in healthy donors. General study points: When a later analysis compared HLA-associated TCR beta chains with equally common others, the HLA-associated chains turned out to be more clonally expanded and to have lower generation probabilities.

PCR amplification relied on 60 Vbeta primers (plus 13 Jbeta primers). Sequenced by immunoSEQ multiplex PCR; TCRdb stores in-frame clones only, minus some. The sample has over 100,000 clones; roughly 65% are singletons. The ends were cut back, 5 bases at V and 1 base at J, with 12 bases in the middle. CDR3 length: 14 residues. Germline V gene data show CDR1 as LNHDA and CDR2 as SQIVND (reference sequence). The V and J genes are TRBV19 and TRBJ2-7, with D possibly being TRBD1 (6 bases). The TCR was taken from a man aged 35 to 55 in good health and CMV-seropositive. Sequenced: PBMCs. DNA of the CDR3: TGTGCCAGTAGTCCAGGACAGAGGTCCTACGAGCAGTACTTC. Protein product: CASSPGQRSYEQYF.